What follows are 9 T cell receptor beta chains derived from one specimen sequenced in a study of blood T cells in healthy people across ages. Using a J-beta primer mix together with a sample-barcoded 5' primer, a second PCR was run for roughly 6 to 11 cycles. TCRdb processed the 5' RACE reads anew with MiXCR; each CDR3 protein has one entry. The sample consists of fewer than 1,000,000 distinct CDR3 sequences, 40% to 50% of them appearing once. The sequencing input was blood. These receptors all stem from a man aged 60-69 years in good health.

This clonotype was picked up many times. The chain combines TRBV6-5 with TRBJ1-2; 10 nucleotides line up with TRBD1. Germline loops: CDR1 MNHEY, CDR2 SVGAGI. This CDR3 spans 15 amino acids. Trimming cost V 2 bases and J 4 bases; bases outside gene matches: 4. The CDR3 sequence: CASSYKTGGVYGYTF. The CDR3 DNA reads TGTGCCAGCAGTTACAAGACAGGGGGCGTCTATGGCTACACCTTC.

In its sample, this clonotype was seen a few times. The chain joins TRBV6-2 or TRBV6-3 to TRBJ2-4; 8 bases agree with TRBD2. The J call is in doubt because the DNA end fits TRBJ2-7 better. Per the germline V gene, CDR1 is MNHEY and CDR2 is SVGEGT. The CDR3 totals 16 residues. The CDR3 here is CASSDLRGGTYYEQYF. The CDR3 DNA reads TGTGCCAGCAGTGACCTGCGCGGGGGGACCTACTACGAGCAGTACTTC.

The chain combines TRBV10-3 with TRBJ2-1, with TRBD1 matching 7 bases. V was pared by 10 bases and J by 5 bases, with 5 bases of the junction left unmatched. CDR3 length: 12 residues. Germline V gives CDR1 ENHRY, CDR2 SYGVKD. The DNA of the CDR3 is TGTGCCACCCGGGACAGTGACAATGAGCAGTTCTTC. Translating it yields CATRDSDNEQFF.

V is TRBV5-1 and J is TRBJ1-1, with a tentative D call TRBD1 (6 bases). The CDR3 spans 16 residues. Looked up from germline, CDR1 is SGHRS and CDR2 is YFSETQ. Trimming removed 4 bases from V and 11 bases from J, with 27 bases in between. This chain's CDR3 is CASSPRGGTLQGNAFF. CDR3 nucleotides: TGCGCCAGCAGCCCCCGGGGGGGGACTCTCCAGGGGAATGCTTTCTTT.

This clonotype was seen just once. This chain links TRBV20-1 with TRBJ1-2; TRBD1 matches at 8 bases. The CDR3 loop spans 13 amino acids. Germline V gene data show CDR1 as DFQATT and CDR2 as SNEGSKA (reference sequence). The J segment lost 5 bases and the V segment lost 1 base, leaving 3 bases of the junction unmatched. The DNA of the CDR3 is TGCAGTGCTAGAGGGGGGACAGGTTATGGCTACACCTTC. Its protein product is CSARGGTGYGYTF.

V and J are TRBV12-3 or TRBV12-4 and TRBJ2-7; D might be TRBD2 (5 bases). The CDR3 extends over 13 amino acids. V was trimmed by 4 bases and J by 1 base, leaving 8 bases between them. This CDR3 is CASSWTVSYEQYF. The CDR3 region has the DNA TGTGCCAGCAGTTGGACTGTTTCCTACGAGCAGTACTTC.

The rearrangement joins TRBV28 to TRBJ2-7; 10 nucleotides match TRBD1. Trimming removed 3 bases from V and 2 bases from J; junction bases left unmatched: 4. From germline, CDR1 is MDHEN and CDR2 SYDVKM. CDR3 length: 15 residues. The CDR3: CASSLPGTGAYEQYF. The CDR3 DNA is TGTGCCAGCAGTTTGCCAGGGACAGGGGCCTACGAGCAGTACTTC.

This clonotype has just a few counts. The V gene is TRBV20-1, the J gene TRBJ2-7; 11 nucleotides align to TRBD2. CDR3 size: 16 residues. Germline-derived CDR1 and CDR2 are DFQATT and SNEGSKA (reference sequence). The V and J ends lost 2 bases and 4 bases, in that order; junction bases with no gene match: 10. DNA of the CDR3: TGCAGTGCTAGATCCCATAGCGGGGGGGCAGCATACGAGCAGTACTTC. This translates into CSARSHSGGAAYEQYF.

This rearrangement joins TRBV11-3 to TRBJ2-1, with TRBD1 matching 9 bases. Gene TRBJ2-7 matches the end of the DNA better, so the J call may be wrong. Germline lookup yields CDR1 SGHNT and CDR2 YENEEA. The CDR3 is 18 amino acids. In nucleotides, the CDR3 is TGTGCCAGCAGCTTAGCCGTCGCCGGGACAGGGCCCTACAATGAGCAGTACTTC. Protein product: CASSLAVAGTGPYNEQYF.